These 10 T cell receptor beta chains were all obtained from the same sample, sequenced in a study of shared clonotypes between healthy human individuals (TCRdb year 2020). The library was made by the immunoSEQ multiplex PCR assay. What TCRdb holds here is the immuneACCESS table cut down to in-frame rearrangements. Part of the clones is not present; checked against another copy, under half of the missing clones reflect an unresolved V gene, and the others are unexplained. This sample lists some 2,000,000 clones; over 85% were detected once. The top ten clones comprise 0.1% to 0.15% of the sample. Material for sequencing was naive CD4+ T cells sorted from blood. The cell subset or site label for this specimen denotes: CD45RA+ positively selected. These receptors all come from a man aged 18 to 29 in good health.

This rearrangement joins TRBV7-8 to TRBJ2-4, with D perhaps given as TRBD1 or TRBD2 (5 bases each). Germline CDR1 reads SGHVS; CDR2 reads FQNEAQ. This CDR3 is built from 13 residues. Deletions cut 9 bases from V and 0 bases from J, with 9 bases between. The CDR3 sequence is CARGDLAKNIQYF. For the CDR3, the DNA is TGTGCCAGGGGGGATCTAGCCAAAAACATTCAGTACTTC.

The chain couples TRBV5-1 to TRBJ2-7; D is possibly TRBD1 (5 bases). Trimming removed 5 bases from V and 0 bases from J, with 18 bases in between. The germline CDR1 and CDR2 sequences are SGHRS and YFSETQ. This CDR3 comprises 16 residues. The CDR3: CASRENQGLSSYEQYF. CDR3 coding DNA: TGCGCCAGCAGGGAGAATCAGGGTCTGAGCTCCTACGAGCAGTACTTC.

This clone appeared once. The chain joins TRBV4-1 to TRBJ1-2; 11 positions agree with TRBD1. V was clipped by 2 bases and J by 4 bases; unmatched bases: 15. The CDR3 runs to 19 residues. Germline values: CDR1 MGHRA, CDR2 YSYEKL. The CDR3 protein is CASSQPPGTGGLIGYGYTF. CDR3 coding DNA: TGCGCCAGCAGCCAACCGCCGGGGACAGGGGGGCTTATCGGCTATGGCTACACCTTC.

V and J are TRBV5-6 and TRBJ2-7, with 7 bases fitting TRBD2. Germline CDR1 is SGHDT and CDR2 is YYEEEE. The CDR3 loop spans 14 amino acids. J gave up 0 bases and V 5 bases, and 5 bases lay outside the gene matches. This CDR3 reads CASRPRGDSYEQYF. The CDR3 DNA follows: TGTGCCAGCAGACCTCGGGGGGACTCCTACGAGCAGTACTTC.

The rearrangement joins TRBV2 to TRBJ2-3; 10 bases map to TRBD1. Germline CDR1 is SNHLY and CDR2 is FYNNEI. The CDR3 is 15 residues long. V lost 5 bases, J lost 4 bases, and 6 bases stayed unmatched. In nucleotides, the CDR3 is TGTGCCAGCAGTTCGGGACAGGGGATGGCAGATACGCAGTATTTT. Translation gives CASSSGQGMADTQYF.

This clone was seen once. This chain connects TRBV9 to TRBJ2-3; no reliable D call. The CDR3 spans 15 residues. V lost 4 bases to trimming and J lost 8 bases, with 20 bases between them. Germline CDR1 is SGDLS and CDR2 is YYNGEE. Here the CDR3 DNA reads TGTGCCAGCAGCCCCTTGGACCTCGATTCGGCTACGCAGTATTTT. Translated: CASSPLDLDSATQYF. The full variable domain, rest sourced from reference TRBV9 and TRBJ2-3, is DSGVTQTPKHLITATGQRVTLRCSPRSGDLSVYWYQQSLDQGLQFLIQYYNGEERAKGNILERFSAQQFPDLHSELNLSSLELGDSALYFCASSPLDLDSATQYFGPGTRLTVL.

The CDR3 is CASSRPPPGAGANVLTF. The CDR3 DNA sequence: TGTGCCAGCAGTCGACCCCCGCCAGGGGCTGGGGCCAACGTCCTGACTTTC. V usage is TRBV28 and J usage is TRBJ2-6; D may be TRBD1 (6 bases). With 5 bases removed from V and 2 bases from J, the gap between germline ends came to 16 bases. Germline V gene data show CDR1 as MDHEN and CDR2 as SYDVKM. The CDR3 length is 17 residues.

This chain uses TRBV10-3 with TRBJ1-4; the D is unclear. The CDR3 runs 12 residues. The ends were cut back, 10 bases at V and 12 bases at J, with 18 bases in the middle. Germline values: CDR1 ENHRY, CDR2 SYGVKD. CDR3 sequence: CATASKFGELFF. In DNA, the CDR3 is TGTGCCACCGCCAGCAAATTTGGGGAACTGTTTTTT.

Note on this clone: Other DNA sequences in the sample encode the same CDR3. The V and J genes are TRBV18 and TRBJ1-2; TRBD1 agrees at 7 bases. In germline, CDR1 is KGHSH, CDR2 LQKENI. The length of the CDR3 is 13 residues. Trimming cost V 4 bases and J 6 bases; bases outside gene matches: 5. CDR3 in DNA: TGTGCCAGCTCACGCGACAGGGTTGATGGCTACACCTTC. Its translation is CASSRDRVDGYTF. Complete variable domain (other parts from reference TRBV18 and TRBJ1-2): NAGVMQNPRHLVRRRGQEARLRCSPMKGHSHVYWYRQLPEEGLKFMVYLQKENIIDESGMPKERFSAEFPKEGPSILRIQQVVRGDSAAYFCASSRDRVDGYTFGSGTRLTVV.

As concerns this clone: The junction does not match germline at one end; this may be a read error. The chain uses TRBV7-7 and TRBJ2-1, with D perhaps given as TRBD1 or TRBD2 (6 bases each). From germline, CDR1 is SSHAT and CDR2 FNYEAQ (reference sequence). The CDR3 extends over 16 amino acids. CDR3 nucleotide sequence: TGTGCTAGCAGCACCAGCGGTGGGGGGCCCTACAATGAGCAGTTCTTC. Translating gives CASSTSGGGPYNEQFF.